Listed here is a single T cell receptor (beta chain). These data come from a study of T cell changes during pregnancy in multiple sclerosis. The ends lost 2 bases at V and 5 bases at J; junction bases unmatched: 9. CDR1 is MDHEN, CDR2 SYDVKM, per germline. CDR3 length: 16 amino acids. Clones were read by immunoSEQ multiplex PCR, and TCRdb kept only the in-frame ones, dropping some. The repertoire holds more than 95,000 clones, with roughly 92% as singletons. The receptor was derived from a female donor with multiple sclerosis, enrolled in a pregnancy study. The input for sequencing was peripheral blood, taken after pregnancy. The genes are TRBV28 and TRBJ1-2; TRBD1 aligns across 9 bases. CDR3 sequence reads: CASSLGTGTIRYGYTF. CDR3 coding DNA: TGTGCCAGCAGTTTAGGGACAGGGACTATTAGGTATGGCTACACCTTC.